The 7 T cell receptor beta chains presented below share a single source sample, sequenced in a study of Graves' ophthalmopathy and Graves' hyperthyroidism. The study amplified TCR beta CDR3 regions using RNA transcripts. Second-round multiplex PCR came after a first-round RT-PCR that employed HTBI primers. TCRdb re-called the multiplex PCR reads through MiXCR, storing one row per CDR3 protein. The sample shows 300,000 or so distinct CDR3 sequences, roughly 17% of them seen only once. Sequenced material: peripheral blood. Receptors were obtained from an adult man with Graves' ophthalmopathy.

Ten or more counts support this clonotype. This sequence joins TRBV5-1 and TRBJ1-6, with 8 bases aligning to TRBD1. V dropped 0 bases and J dropped 2; count of bases not matched to a gene: 1. There are 16 residues in the CDR3. From germline, CDR1 is SGHRS and CDR2 YFSETQ. This chain's CDR3 is CASSLAGQAYNSPLHF. Here the CDR3 DNA reads TGCGCCAGCAGCTTGGCGGGACAGGCCTATAATTCACCCCTCCACTTT. Full variable domain (outside the CDR3, taken from reference TRBV5-1 and TRBJ1-6): KAGVTQTPRYLIKTRGQQVTLSCSPISGHRSVSWYQQTPGQGLQFLFEYFSETQRNKGNFPGRFSGRQFSNSRSEMNVSTLELGDSALYLCASSLAGQAYNSPLHFGNGTRLTVT.

This clonotype was detected ten times or more. The chain uses TRBV2 and TRBJ2-2; D perhaps matches TRBD1 (5 bases). V was trimmed by 7 bases and J by 6 bases, leaving 15 bases between them. CDR1 is SNHLY and CDR2 is FYNNEI in the germline V gene. This CDR3 is built from 14 residues. The CDR3: CASISVRASGELFF. The CDR3 DNA follows: TGTGCCAGCATCAGTGTCAGGGCATCCGGGGAGCTGTTTTTT.

The table lists this clonotype with many counts. The genes are TRBV30 and TRBJ1-1, with D uncertain. The germline gives CDR1 GTSNPN, CDR2 SVGIG (reference sequence). V gave up 0 bases and J gave up 1 base, with 9 bases separating them. This CDR3 has 14 amino acids. CDR3 protein: CAWSVEPWNTEAFF. CDR3 bases: TGTGCCTGGAGTGTAGAGCCCTGGAACACTGAAGCTTTCTTT.

This clonotype has more than one count but fewer than ten. The chain employs TRBV20-1 and TRBJ1-5; 8 bases map to TRBD1. The J segment lost 4 bases and the V segment lost 3 bases, leaving 8 bases of the junction unmatched. The CDR3 runs 15 residues. Looked up from germline, CDR1 is DFQATT and CDR2 is SNEGSKA (reference sequence). CDR3 coding DNA: TGCAGTGCTAGCTTCGGACAGGGTCAAAATCAGCCCCAGCATTTT. It codes for CSASFGQGQNQPQHF.

In regard to this clonotype: A read error is possible here, since a much larger clone lies one base away. The CDR3 DNA reads TGTGCCAGCACCCCCAACCCCTACACAGATACGCAGTATTTT. Translation gives CASTPNPYTDTQYF. The chain uses TRBV12-3 or TRBV12-4 and TRBJ2-3; D unclear. The V gene lost 7 bases and the J gene lost 2 bases, with 13 bases spanning the gap. There are 14 residues in the CDR3.

This clonotype has a count of ten or more. The rearrangement links TRBV18 to TRBJ1-2; D uncertain. Looked up from germline, CDR1 is KGHSH and CDR2 is LQKENI. Trimming stripped 0 bases from V and 7 bases from J, with 12 bases between. The CDR3 has 14 amino acids. The CDR3 DNA reads as TGTGCCAGCTCACCACCGGAGGGAGTGGGTGGCTACACCTTC. It codes for CASSPPEGVGGYTF.

Ten or more counts support this clonotype. This chain connects TRBV30 to TRBJ1-2; maybe TRBD1 (6 bases). Germline V gene lookup returns CDR1 GTSNPN and CDR2 SVGIG (reference sequence). CDR3 length equals 12 residues. Trimming cost V 4 bases and J 4 bases, with 10 bases left between them. DNA for the CDR3: TGTGCCTGGACTGCCAGGGGCTATGGCTACACCTTC. This translates into CAWTARGYGYTF.